The 19 T cell receptor beta chains presented below share a single source sample, sequenced in a study of OX40 agonist ivuxolimab in advanced cancers. Produced via immunoSEQ multiplex PCR; TCRdb's table is partial and in-frame only. The sample includes fewer than 100,000 clones, around 83% of them seen just once. Source: CD4+ or CD8+ T cells sorted from blood, taken in a trial of the OX40 agonist ivuxolimab. Receptors were obtained from an adult with an advanced solid tumor such as melanoma, head and neck, liver or kidney cancer.

The genes are TRBV28 and TRBJ1-2; 12 positions agree with TRBD1. Unmatched junction bases numbered 3, after V lost 6 bases and J lost 4 bases. Germline V gene lookup returns CDR1 MDHEN and CDR2 SYDVKM. The CDR3 has 14 residues. The CDR3 DNA is TGTGCCAGCAGAGGGACAGGGGGCGCCTATGGCTACACCTTC. This gives the protein CASRGTGGAYGYTF.

The chain has TRBV28 and TRBJ1-2; D call uncertain. With 2 bases removed from V and 2 bases from J, the gap between germline ends came to 15 bases. The CDR3 is 16 residues long. Looked up from germline, CDR1 is MDHEN and CDR2 is SYDVKM. As DNA, the CDR3 is TGTGCCAGCAGTTTAGGTGGTGCGGACTCGAACTATGGCTACACCTTC. This gives the protein CASSLGGADSNYGYTF.

The chain joins TRBV2 to TRBJ2-7; 7 bases fit TRBD1. In germline, CDR1 is SNHLY, CDR2 FYNNEI. V lost 5 bases and J lost 1; bases outside the gene matches: 2. The CDR3 totals 13 residues. DNA for the CDR3: TGTGCCAGCAGTCAACAGGGGTCCTACGAGCAGTACTTC. Translation: CASSQQGSYEQYF. Together with reference TRBV2 and TRBJ2-7, the CDR3 gives the full variable domain: EPEVTQTPSHQVTQMGQEVILRCVPISNHLYFYWYRQILGQKVEFLVSFYNNEISEKSEIFDDQFSVERPDGSNFTLKIRSTKLEDSAMYFCASSQQGSYEQYFGPGTRLTVT.

The chain carries TRBV28 and TRBJ1-1, with 9 bases lining up with TRBD1. Per germline, CDR1 MDHEN and CDR2 SYDVKM. The ends lost 5 bases at V and 5 bases at J; junction bases unmatched: 15. The CDR3 runs 17 residues. The CDR3 is CASSPTLTGGFATEAFF. Here the CDR3 DNA reads TGTGCCAGCAGTCCGACCCTTACAGGGGGCTTTGCTACTGAAGCTTTCTTT.

The chain has TRBV6-5 and TRBJ2-7; a weak D match, TRBD2 (6 bases). The V and J ends lost 4 bases and 8 bases respectively, with 18 bases between them. This CDR3 spans 14 amino acids. Per germline, CDR1 MNHEY and CDR2 SVGAGI. The CDR3 here is CASSSPAGFGKQYF. CDR3 DNA sequence: TGTGCCAGCAGTTCCCCGGCGGGGTTCGGAAAGCAGTACTTC.

The chain employs TRBV4-1 and TRBJ1-2; D is ambiguous. The CDR3 is 13 amino acids. From germline, CDR1 is MGHRA and CDR2 YSYEKL. V was cut by 4 bases and J by 5 bases, with 11 bases left in between. CDR3 protein: CASSPAQLYGYTF. The CDR3 coding sequence is TGCGCCAGCAGCCCAGCGCAACTTTATGGCTACACCTTC.

This clone occurred once. This chain uses TRBV30 with TRBJ1-5, with D perhaps matching TRBD1 (6 bases). The germline CDR1 and CDR2 sequences are GTSNPN and SVGIG (reference sequence). Trimming pared 1 base from V and 7 bases from J, leaving 11 bases between. The CDR3 is 13 residues long. The CDR3 DNA reads TGTGCCTGGAGTGGGGGGGCGGTCCAGCCCCAGCATTTT. Protein sequence: CAWSGGAVQPQHF.

The rearrangement joins TRBV28 to TRBJ1-3; no firm D call. Per germline, CDR1 MDHEN and CDR2 SYDVKM. The V and J ends lost 8 bases and 3 bases respectively, with 20 bases between them. The CDR3 runs to 16 residues. The CDR3 loop reads CASSPSSRRDGNTIYF. The DNA for the CDR3 is TGTGCCAGCTCTCCTTCGTCCCGAAGGGATGGAAACACCATATATTTT.

In its sample, this clone was seen once. The chain couples TRBV28 to TRBJ2-7, with D hard to call. The CDR3 runs to 13 residues. Germline V gene data show CDR1 as MDHEN and CDR2 as SYDVKM. V lost 4 bases and J lost 4, with 11 bases in between. CDR3 coding DNA: TGTGCCAGCAGTTCTCCCCCTTTTTACGAGCAGTACTTC. The encoded protein is CASSSPPFYEQYF.

This clone was observed a few times. This rearrangement joins TRBV11-2 to TRBJ1-3; 8 positions agree with TRBD1. The ends lost 8 bases at V and 3 bases at J; junction bases unmatched: 3. The CDR3 length is 13 residues. Germline V gene sequence: CDR1 SGHAT, CDR2 FQNNGV. The CDR3 is CASRTGYGNTIYF. CDR3 DNA: TGTGCCAGCCGGACAGGGTATGGAAACACCATATATTTT.

The rearrangement joins TRBV2 to TRBJ2-1; TRBD1 agrees at 10 bases. Germline lookup yields CDR1 SNHLY and CDR2 FYNNEI. V trimming: 7 bases; J trimming: 1 base; junction bases outside the gene matches: 4. The CDR3 covers 15 residues. CDR3 amino acids: CASTSDRGSYNEQFF. In DNA form, the CDR3 reads TGTGCCAGCACGTCGGACAGGGGGTCCTACAATGAGCAGTTCTTC.

The chain recombines TRBV28 with TRBJ1-1, with a tentative D call TRBD1 (6 bases). V was shortened by 4 bases and J by 10 bases, with 19 bases between the two germline ends. This CDR3 is 14 amino acids long. Germline-derived CDR1 and CDR2 are MDHEN and SYDVKM. The CDR3 DNA sequence: TGTGCCAGCAGTTCCGCGCGGGGGGCTGCGGGAGCTTTCTTT. It is translated as CASSSARGAAGAFF. Drawing the rest from reference TRBV28 and TRBJ1-1, the complete variable domain is DVKVTQSSRYLVKRTGEKVFLECVQDMDHENMFWYRQDPGLGLRLIYFSYDVKMKEKGDIPEGYSVSREKKERFSLILESASTNQTSMYLCASSSARGAAGAFFGQGTRLTVV.

The chain employs TRBV28 and TRBJ2-6, with D perhaps TRBD2 (5 bases). The CDR3 has 15 residues. Germline CDR1 reads MDHEN; CDR2 reads SYDVKM. Trimming took off 7 bases at V and 3 bases at J, with 13 bases between the two ends. In DNA, the CDR3 is TGTGCCAGCACCCCAAGAGGGTATGGGGCCAACGTCCTGACTTTC. Protein: CASTPRGYGANVLTF.

The chain has TRBV27 and TRBJ2-7; TRBD2 matches at 7 bases. The CDR3 has 15 residues. Germline CDR1 is MNHEY and CDR2 is SMNVEV (reference sequence). J lost 3 bases, V lost 5 bases, and 10 bases had no gene match. The CDR3 DNA follows: TGTGCCAGCAGTACTGCTAGCGGAGGGGTCTACGAGCAGTACTTC. Translation: CASSTASGGVYEQYF.

The J gene is TRBJ2-3, the V gene TRBV5-1; D possibly corresponds to TRBD2 (6 bases). The CDR3 has 15 amino acids. V lost 2 bases to trimming and J lost 3 bases, with 13 bases between them. Germline V CDR1 and CDR2: SGHRS, YFSETQ. CDR3 amino acids: CASSFRLGLTDTQYF. Written as DNA, the CDR3 is TGCGCCAGCAGCTTTCGACTAGGCCTGACAGATACGCAGTATTTT. The full variable domain, completed using reference TRBV5-1 and TRBJ2-3, is KAGVTQTPRYLIKTRGQQVTLSCSPISGHRSVSWYQQTPGQGLQFLFEYFSETQRNKGNFPGRFSGRQFSNSRSEMNVSTLELGDSALYLCASSFRLGLTDTQYFGPGTRLTVL.

This clone turned up a few times. V is TRBV7-3 and J is TRBJ2-5, with a tentative D call TRBD2 (6 bases). CDR1 and CDR2 (germline): SGHTA, FQGTGA. There are 15 residues in the CDR3. Trimming removed 0 bases from V and 4 bases from J, with 12 bases in between. The CDR3 here is CASSLTRDSRETQYF. In DNA, the CDR3 is TGTGCCAGCAGCTTAACCCGGGACTCCCGAGAGACCCAGTACTTC.

The chain links TRBV6-5 to TRBJ2-7; D gene ambiguous. In germline, CDR1 is MNHEY, CDR2 SVGAGI. V was shortened by 5 bases and J by 3 bases, with 5 bases between the two germline ends. The CDR3 extends over 11 amino acids. The CDR3 nucleotides are TGTGCCAGCAGTGCGAACTACGAGCAGTACTTC. Translation gives CASSANYEQYF.

The V gene is TRBV5-8, the J gene TRBJ2-7; tentatively, D is TRBD1 or TRBD2 (5 bases each). V lost 3 bases and J 1 base, leaving 11 bases between the germline ends. In germline, CDR1 is SGHTS, CDR2 YDEGEE. The CDR3 extends over 14 amino acids. The CDR3 sequence is CASSWDRGSYEQYF. DNA of the CDR3: TGTGCCAGCAGCTGGGACCGAGGATCCTACGAGCAGTACTTC. Together with reference TRBV5-8 and TRBJ2-7, the CDR3 gives the full variable domain: EAGVTQSPTHLIKTRGQQATLRCSPISGHTSVYWYQQALGLGLQFLLWYDEGEERNRGNFPPRFSGRQFPNYSSELNVNALELEDSALYLCASSWDRGSYEQYFGPGTRLTVT.

The chain couples TRBV6-1 to TRBJ1-2; a possible D gene is TRBD1 (5 bases). Trimming left V 2 bases short and J 9 bases short, with 19 bases between. The germline gives CDR1 MNHNS, CDR2 SASEGT. CDR3 length: 15 residues. The CDR3 loop is CASSEMVAGGGSYTF. Here the CDR3 DNA reads TGTGCCAGCAGTGAAATGGTGGCGGGCGGGGGAAGCTACACCTTC.